These 24 T cell receptor beta chains share one sample of origin, sequenced in a study of esophageal squamous cell carcinoma under preoperative chemotherapy. From the PCR reads, TCRdb called clonotypes with MiXCR, one entry per CDR3 protein. The sample shows around 19,000 distinct CDR3 sequences, about half of them seen only once. The time point was: after preoperative PTX-NDP chemotherapy. Sampling was carried out from a patient given preoperative chemotherapy. These receptor sequences come from a human donor with esophageal squamous cell carcinoma. The donor label of this sample is uncertain.

The CDR3 DNA reads as TGTGCCAGCAGAAGAATTGGAACAGGGGCGGAGACCCAGTACTTC. As protein: CASRRIGTGAETQYF. V is TRBV7-8 and J is TRBJ2-1; 7 positions agree with TRBD1. The J call may be faulty, since TRBJ2-5 better matches the DNA end. CDR1 SGHVS and CDR2 FQNEAQ come from the germline V gene. CDR3 size: 15 residues.

This clonotype occurred many times. The chain is built from TRBV7-2 and TRBJ2-7; TRBD1 matches at 9 bases. The CDR3 extends over 15 amino acids. With V trimmed by 4 bases and J by 3 bases, 7 bases remained unmatched. Looked up from germline, CDR1 is SGHTA and CDR2 is FQGNSA. CDR3 coding DNA: TGTGCCAGCAGCTCGTCCGGGACAGGGCTCTACGAGCAGTACTTC. This codes for CASSSSGTGLYEQYF.

This clonotype came up many times. The chain links TRBV6-1 to TRBJ2-3; D is perhaps TRBD1 or TRBD2 (5 bases each). Germline V lookup: CDR1 MNHNS, CDR2 SASEGT. This CDR3 has 13 amino acids. V lost 3 bases and J lost 4, with 8 bases in between. The DNA of the CDR3 is TGTGCCAGCAGTGAGAGGGGTCCAGATACGCAGTATTTT. Translation: CASSERGPDTQYF.

This clonotype was picked up one time. This chain's CDR3 is CASRDTGLGAKNTQYF. The CDR3 DNA reads TGTGCGAGCCGCGACACGGGGCTGGGAGCCAAAAACACGCAGTACTTC. V and J are TRBV7-8 and TRBJ2-4; D possibly uses TRBD1 or TRBD2 (5 bases each). The CDR3 consists of 16 residues. CDR1 is SGHVS and CDR2 is FQNEAQ in the germline V gene.

Details on this clonotype: One end of the junction does not line up with germline, which may come from a read error. The chain links TRBV25-1 to TRBJ2-4; perhaps TRBD1 as D (6 bases). The CDR3 sequence is 16 residues long. Per germline, CDR1 MGHDK and CDR2 SYGVNS. This CDR3 reads CACRGCGGRDQNTQYF. Written as DNA, the CDR3 is TGTGCCTGCAGGGGCTGCGGCGGCCGTGACCAAAACACCCAGTACTTC.

In its sample, this clonotype is medium-sized. The chain carries TRBV6-5 and TRBJ2-4; TRBD1 aligns across 7 bases. The length of the CDR3 is 18 residues. V gave up 6 bases and J gave up 0 bases; unmatched junction bases: 14. Germline CDR1 MNHEY, CDR2 SVGAGI. The CDR3 nucleotides are TGTGCCAGCAGACGACCGGGACAGCAAAACTTAGCCAAAAACATTCAGTACTTC. As protein: CASRRPGQQNLAKNIQYF.

The sample holds many counts of this clonotype. The chain has TRBV12-3 or TRBV12-4 and TRBJ1-5, with 10 bases that match TRBD1. CDR3 length: 14 amino acids. V was clipped by 8 bases and J by 2 bases; unmatched bases: 3. CDR3 sequence reads: CASGGTGGNQPQHF. CDR3 coding DNA: TGTGCCAGCGGGGGGACAGGGGGCAATCAGCCCCAGCATTTT.

This clonotype appeared a few times. This chain connects TRBV6-2 or TRBV6-3 to TRBJ2-1; 7 nucleotides align to TRBD2. The CDR3 is made up of 14 amino acids. Germline CDR1 reads MNHEY; CDR2 reads SVGEGT. Trimming removed 7 bases from V and 10 bases from J; junction bases left unmatched: 13. CDR3 protein: CASTPAGPSYEQFF. CDR3 in DNA: TGTGCCAGCACTCCAGCGGGACCCTCCTACGAGCAGTTCTTC.

V and J are TRBV6-1 and TRBJ2-1, with 7 bases lining up with TRBD1. The CDR3 covers 16 residues. Germline assignment: CDR1 MNHNS and CDR2 SASEGT. J gave up 3 bases and V 4 bases, and 9 bases lay outside the gene matches. The CDR3 spells CASSGRQGRDYNEQFF. The CDR3 DNA follows: TGTGCCAGCAGTGGCAGACAGGGACGGGACTACAATGAGCAGTTCTTC.

This chain links TRBV7-6 with TRBJ2-3, with a weak D call TRBD2 (5 bases). The germline V gene has CDR1 SGHVS and CDR2 FNYEAQ. V was trimmed by 2 bases and J by 5 bases, leaving 14 bases between them. The CDR3 has 15 amino acids. The CDR3 DNA follows: TGTGCCAGCAGCTTATCGGTCCCCGCGGGAGATACGCAGTATTTT. Amino acid sequence: CASSLSVPAGDTQYF.

This clonotype turned up a few times. The chain couples TRBV6-5 to TRBJ2-1, with TRBD2 as a possible D gene (6 bases). The CDR3 contains 17 residues. V was shortened by 0 bases and J by 13 bases, with 25 bases between the two germline ends. Germline V gene lookup returns CDR1 MNHEY and CDR2 SVGAGI. The CDR3: CASSYSIGVAVKETQFF. DNA for the CDR3: TGTGCCAGCAGTTACTCGATTGGAGTAGCGGTGAAAGAGACCCAGTTCTTC.

This clonotype has at least ten counts. Possible read error: a much larger clone is one base away. The chain joins TRBV6-1 to TRBJ2-1; a possible D gene is TRBD1 (5 bases). The DNA end is more similar to TRBJ2-7, so the J call may be wrong. Germline V gives CDR1 MNHNS, CDR2 SASEGT. The CDR3 covers 14 residues. This CDR3 reads CASSGTSTGNEQYF. The CDR3 DNA follows: TGTGCCAGCAGTGGAACCTCCACAGGCAATGAGCAGTACTTC.

The rearrangement uses TRBV7-3 and TRBJ2-3, with D possibly TRBD2 on 7 matching bases. The closer fit of TRBJ2-5 to the DNA end suggests the J call may be wrong. Germline values: CDR1 SGHTA, CDR2 FQGTGA. The CDR3 is made up of 14 amino acids. As DNA, the CDR3 is TGTGCGGGCCGCGGGGGCGGGGAGGGCTCCCCCCAGTACTTC. This translates into CAGRGGGEGSPQYF.

This clonotype has more than one count but fewer than ten. This chain connects TRBV15 to TRBJ1-4; 7 positions agree with TRBD1. The CDR3 is made up of 16 amino acids. V shed 3 bases, J shed 3 bases, and the junction held 7 bases outside the gene matches. The germline gives CDR1 LNHNV, CDR2 YYDKDF (reference sequence). CDR3 DNA sequence: TGTGCCACCAGCAGTGGTCTACAGGGGCCTAATGAAAAACTGTTTTTT. It translates to CATSSGLQGPNEKLFF.

Turning to this clonotype: The germline gene is not matched at one end of the junction; a read error may be the cause. V and J are TRBV7-8 and TRBJ2-3; D remains unclear. This CDR3 spans 14 amino acids. The germline gives CDR1 SGHVS, CDR2 FQNEAQ. The CDR3 is CPITGLRATDTQYF. DNA of the CDR3: TGCCCCATCACCGGGTTGAGAGCCACAGATACGCAGTACTTT.

DNA of the CDR3: TGTGCCAGCAGTGACAACGGGTACAATGAGCAGTACTTC. Its protein product is CASSDNGYNEQYF. V usage is TRBV6-1 and J usage is TRBJ2-5; D is undetermined. The CDR3 loop spans 13 amino acids. Germline loops: CDR1 MNHNS, CDR2 SASEGT. The V gene lost 3 bases and the J gene lost 11 bases, with 16 bases spanning the gap.

V gene TRBV11-1 combines with J gene TRBJ2-5, with 7 positions matching TRBD2. CDR1 and CDR2 from the germline V gene are SGHAT and FQDESV (reference sequence). After removal of 0 bases from V and 2 bases from J, the junction contained 9 bases not matched to a gene. The CDR3 length is 17 residues. CDR3 nucleotide sequence: TGTGCCAGCAGCTTAGCGGGTCTCCAGGGAGGGCAAGAGACCCAGTACTTC. Its protein is CASSLAGLQGGQETQYF.

In this sample, this clonotype turned up a few times. This chain connects TRBV7-9 to TRBJ2-5; D perhaps matches TRBD1 (5 bases). The ends were cut back, 5 bases at V and 4 bases at J, with 17 bases in the middle. The CDR3 contains 15 residues. The germline V gene encodes CDR1 SEHNR and CDR2 FQNEAQ (reference sequence). The CDR3 nucleotides are TGTGCCAGCAGCCACTATACAGGCCAGGGAGAGACCCAGTACTTC. Protein: CASSHYTGQGETQYF.

As for this clonotype: One junction end does not reproduce the germline sequence, and a read error may be involved. This sequence joins TRBV12-3 or TRBV12-4 and TRBJ2-3; weak D call: TRBD1 (5 bases). The CDR3 covers 14 residues. The CDR3 coding sequence is TGTGCCAGCAGTGTCACTGGGTTGACAGATAAGCAGTTTTTT. Its protein is CASSVTGLTDKQFF.

Within the sample, this clonotype is large. The genes are TRBV6-1 and TRBJ2-1; 13 bases are a match to TRBD2. From germline, CDR1 is MNHNS and CDR2 SASEGT. This CDR3 is built from 17 residues. V lost 5 bases and J lost 2; bases outside the gene matches: 6. CDR3 sequence (DNA): TGTGCCAGCAGTCGGACTAGCGGGAGTAGTCCCTACAATGAGCAGTTCTTC. Its protein product is CASSRTSGSSPYNEQFF.

This clonotype was seen a few times. J is TRBJ2-2 and V is TRBV4-1; TRBD2 matches 13 bases. Trimming removed 0 bases from V and 3 bases from J; junction bases left unmatched: 10. This CDR3 contains 20 residues. Germline values: CDR1 MGHRA, CDR2 YSYEKL. In DNA, the CDR3 is TGCGCCAGCAGCCAAGAGGGACTAGCGGGAAGTACCGAGGACACCGGGGAGCTGTTTTTT. It codes for CASSQEGLAGSTEDTGELFF.

This chain connects TRBV6-1 to TRBJ2-1; tentative D call: TRBD1 (6 bases). Germline CDR1 reads MNHNS; CDR2 reads SASEGT. V lost 4 bases and J 6 bases, leaving 19 bases between the germline ends. The CDR3 totals 16 residues. CDR3 nucleotides: TGTGCCAGCAGTGGACCCAACAGGGTTGTCGGCAATGAGCAGTTCTTC. Translated, it gives CASSGPNRVVGNEQFF.

The gene calls are TRBV7-2 and TRBJ2-4; the match to TRBD1 covers 12 bases. The J call may be mistaken, given a closer DNA end match to TRBJ2-7. Looked up from germline, CDR1 is SGHTA and CDR2 is FQGNSA. The CDR3 extends over 14 amino acids. The CDR3 DNA sequence: TGTGCCAGCAGCTGGGACAGGGGGCAATACGAGCAGTACTTC. It codes for CASSWDRGQYEQYF.

CDR3 in DNA: TGTGCCAGCAGCGAGGGCGCCGGGGGAGGTGACCAAGAGACCCAGTACTTC. Translated, it gives CASSEGAGGGDQETQYF. This chain links TRBV11-3 with TRBJ2-5; the D gene is possibly TRBD2 (6 bases). The germline CDR1 and CDR2 sequences are SGHNT and YENEEA. CDR3 size: 17 residues. Trimming removed 5 bases at V and 0 bases at J, with 19 bases between.